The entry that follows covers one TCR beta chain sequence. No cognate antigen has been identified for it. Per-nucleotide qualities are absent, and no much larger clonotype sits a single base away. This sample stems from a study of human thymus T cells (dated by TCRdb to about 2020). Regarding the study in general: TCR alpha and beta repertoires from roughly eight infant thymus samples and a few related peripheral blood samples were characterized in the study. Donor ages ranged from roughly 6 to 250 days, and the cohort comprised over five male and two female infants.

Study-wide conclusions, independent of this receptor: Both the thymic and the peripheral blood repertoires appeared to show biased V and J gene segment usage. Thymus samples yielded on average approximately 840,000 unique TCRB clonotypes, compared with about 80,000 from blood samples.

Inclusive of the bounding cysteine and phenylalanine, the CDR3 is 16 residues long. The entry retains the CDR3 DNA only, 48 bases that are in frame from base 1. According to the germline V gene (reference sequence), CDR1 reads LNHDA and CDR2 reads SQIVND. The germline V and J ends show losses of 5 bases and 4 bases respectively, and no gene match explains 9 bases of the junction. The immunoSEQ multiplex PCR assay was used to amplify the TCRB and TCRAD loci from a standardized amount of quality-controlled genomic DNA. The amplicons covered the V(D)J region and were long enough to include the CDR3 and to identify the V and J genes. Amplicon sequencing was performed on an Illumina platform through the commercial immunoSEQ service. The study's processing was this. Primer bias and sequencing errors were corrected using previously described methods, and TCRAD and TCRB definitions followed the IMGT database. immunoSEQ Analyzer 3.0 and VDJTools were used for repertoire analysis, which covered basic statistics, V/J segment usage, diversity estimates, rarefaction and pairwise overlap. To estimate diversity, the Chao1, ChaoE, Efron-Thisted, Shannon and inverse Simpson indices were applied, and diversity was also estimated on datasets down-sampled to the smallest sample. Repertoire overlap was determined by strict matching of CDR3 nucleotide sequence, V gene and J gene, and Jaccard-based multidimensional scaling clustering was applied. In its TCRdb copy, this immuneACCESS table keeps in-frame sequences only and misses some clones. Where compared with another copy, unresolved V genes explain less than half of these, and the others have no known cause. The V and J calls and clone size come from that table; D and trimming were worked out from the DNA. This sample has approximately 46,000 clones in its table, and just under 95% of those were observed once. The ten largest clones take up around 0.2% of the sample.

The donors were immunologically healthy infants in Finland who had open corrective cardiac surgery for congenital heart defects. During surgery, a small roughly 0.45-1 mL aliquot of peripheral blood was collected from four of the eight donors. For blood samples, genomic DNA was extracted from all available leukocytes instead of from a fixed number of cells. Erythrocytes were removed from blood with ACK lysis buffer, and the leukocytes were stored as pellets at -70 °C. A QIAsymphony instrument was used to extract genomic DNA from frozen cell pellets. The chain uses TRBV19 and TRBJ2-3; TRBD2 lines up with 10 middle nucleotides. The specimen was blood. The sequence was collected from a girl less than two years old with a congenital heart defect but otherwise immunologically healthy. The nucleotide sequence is TGTGCCAGTAGTCCCTTAGCGGGAGGCTCCCCAGATACGCAGTATTTT. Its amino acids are CASSPLAGGSPDTQYF.